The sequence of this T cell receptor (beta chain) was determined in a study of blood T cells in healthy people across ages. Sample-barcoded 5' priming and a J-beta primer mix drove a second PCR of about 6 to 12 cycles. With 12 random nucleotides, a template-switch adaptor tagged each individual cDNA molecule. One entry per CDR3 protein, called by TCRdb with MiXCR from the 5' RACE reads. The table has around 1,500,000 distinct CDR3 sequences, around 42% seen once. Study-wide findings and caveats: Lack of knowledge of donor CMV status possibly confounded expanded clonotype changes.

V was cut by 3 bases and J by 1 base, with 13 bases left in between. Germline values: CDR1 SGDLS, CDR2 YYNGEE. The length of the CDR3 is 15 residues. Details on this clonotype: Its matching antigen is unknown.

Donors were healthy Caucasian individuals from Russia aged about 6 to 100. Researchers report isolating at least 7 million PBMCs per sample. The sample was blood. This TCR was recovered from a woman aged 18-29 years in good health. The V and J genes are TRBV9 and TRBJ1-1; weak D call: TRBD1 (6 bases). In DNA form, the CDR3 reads TGTGCCAGCAGCGCCAAGGGACATCCGAACACTGAAGCTTTCTTT. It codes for CASSAKGHPNTEAFF.